This T cell receptor beta chain appears in the sequencing data of a study of blood T cells in healthy people across ages. The germline gives CDR1 MNHEY, CDR2 SMNVEV (reference sequence). V lost 0 bases, J lost 4 bases, and 9 bases stayed unmatched. The CDR3 length is 17 residues. A second PCR of 7 to 11 cycles used a sample-barcoded 5' primer and a J-beta primer mix. A single record per CDR3 protein comes from TCRdb applying MiXCR to the 5' RACE reads. The sample yields about 1.6 million distinct CDR3 sequences, roughly 32% seen once. Sample: blood. J is TRBJ2-7 and V is TRBV27, with 10 bases identical to TRBD2. This receptor was taken from a woman in her twenties or thirties in good health. The CDR3 DNA sequence: TGTGCCAGCAGTTTATCGGTGGGGCTAGCGGGGGTTTACGAGCAGTACTTC. Its protein is CASSLSVGLAGVYEQYF.